The 22 T cell receptor beta chains presented below share a single source sample, sequenced in a study of blood T cells in healthy people across ages. Using a J-beta primer mix together with a sample-barcoded 5' primer, a second PCR was run for roughly 7 to 12 cycles. MiXCR was run by TCRdb on the 5' RACE reads, yielding one entry per CDR3 protein. The repertoire has more than 500,000 distinct CDR3 sequences, 27% of them found once; the top ten carry 3% to 4%. The same sample was also studied in work on T cells of mothers and their children.

Material for sequencing was blood. These receptors were taken from a boy aged 2 to 10 in good health.

The chain joins TRBV2 to TRBJ2-5, with D tentatively TRBD1 or TRBD2 (5 bases each). Trimming took off 5 bases at V and 7 bases at J, with 14 bases between the two ends. This CDR3 spans 13 amino acids. Germline CDR1 reads SNHLY; CDR2 reads FYNNEI. CDR3 in amino acids: CASSTQVRGTQYF. The CDR3 bases are TGTGCCAGCAGTACACAGGTCCGGGGGACCCAGTACTTC.

The V call is TRBV6-1, the J call TRBJ1-5; 7 bases map to TRBD1. This CDR3 region has 14 residues. Germline CDR1 and CDR2: MNHNS and SASEGT. V was pared by 8 bases and J by 0 bases, with 4 bases of the junction left unmatched. CDR3 protein: CASSDRDSNQPQHF. CDR3 nucleotides: TGTGCCAGCTCCGACAGGGATAGCAATCAGCCCCAGCATTTT.

CDR3 in amino acids: CASSPSGRGHGELFF. CDR3 in DNA: TGTGCCAGCAGTCCGAGCGGGAGGGGTCACGGGGAGCTGTTTTTT. The rearrangement uses TRBV12-3 or TRBV12-4 and TRBJ2-2; 10 bases align to TRBD2. CDR3 length: 15 residues. Trimming at V came to 5 bases and at J to 7 bases, leaving 7 bases not matched to a gene.

This sequence joins TRBV7-3 and TRBJ2-1; 8 bases match TRBD2. The CDR3 is made up of 15 amino acids. Germline trimming cut 1 base from V and 8 bases from J; bases unmatched to any gene: 7. Looked up from germline, CDR1 is SGHTA and CDR2 is FQGTGA. CDR3 loop: CASSLNAGGRDEQFF. The CDR3 DNA reads TGTGCCAGCAGCTTAAATGCGGGGGGAAGGGATGAGCAGTTCTTC.

V and J are TRBV20-1 and TRBJ2-7, with D tentatively TRBD1 (6 bases). The germline V gene has CDR1 DFQATT and CDR2 SNEGSKA (reference sequence). The CDR3 extends over 14 amino acids. V was shortened by 5 bases and J by 0 bases, with 14 bases between the two germline ends. The CDR3, as DNA: TGCAGTGCTGCCCAGGGGTGGGGCTCCTACGAGCAGTACTTC. Its translation: CSAAQGWGSYEQYF.

About this clonotype: This may be a read error: a much more frequent sequence differs by one nucleotide. The chain links TRBV3-1 to TRBJ2-3; unclear D gene. Germline V gene data show CDR1 as LGHDT and CDR2 as YNNKEL (reference sequence). CDR3 length: 14 amino acids. The CDR3 DNA reads as TGTGCCTGCAGCCAAGATGCCTCCACAGATACGCAGTATTTT. Residues: CACSQDASTDTQYF.

The chain links TRBV4-1 to TRBJ2-1; either TRBD1 or TRBD2 may supply D (5 bases each). The germline CDR1 and CDR2 sequences are MGHRA and YSYEKL. There are 11 residues in the CDR3. The V gene lost 4 bases and the J gene lost 8 bases, with 6 bases spanning the gap. CDR3 in amino acids: CASSRGDEQFF. The CDR3 nucleotides are TGCGCCAGCAGCCGAGGGGATGAGCAGTTCTTC.

This clonotype appeared a few times. The J gene is TRBJ2-5, the V gene TRBV29-1; 9 nucleotides line up with TRBD2. The V segment lost 4 bases and the J segment 1 base; nucleotides outside the gene matches: 4. CDR3 length equals 14 residues. Germline values: CDR1 SQVTM, CDR2 ANQGSEA. For the CDR3, the DNA is TGCAGCGTTGCCGGACTAGCGTTCCAAGAGACCCAGTACTTC. Protein: CSVAGLAFQETQYF.

This sequence joins TRBV12-3 or TRBV12-4 and TRBJ1-1; D remains unclear. Trimming took off 2 bases at V and 1 base at J, with 11 bases between the two ends. CDR3 length: 15 amino acids. The CDR3 region is CASSLWLGTNTEAFF. DNA for the CDR3: TGTGCCAGCAGTTTATGGCTCGGAACGAACACTGAAGCTTTCTTT.

The chain is built from TRBV4-1 and TRBJ2-7; 8 bases are a match to TRBD1. V dropped 1 base and J dropped 4; count of bases not matched to a gene: 6. CDR1 and CDR2 from the germline V gene are MGHRA and YSYEKL. This CDR3 spans 15 amino acids. The CDR3 sequence: CASSQVRTGSYEQYF. The CDR3 nucleotides read TGCGCCAGCAGCCAAGTCAGGACAGGGAGTTACGAGCAGTACTTC.

In its sample, this clonotype was seen a few times. The rearrangement uses TRBV12-3 or TRBV12-4 and TRBJ1-4, with D perhaps TRBD1 (5 bases). The CDR3 is 14 residues long. The germline V and J ends were trimmed by 5 bases and 3 bases, with 10 bases remaining between them. CDR3 nucleotides: TGTGCCAGCAGTGTGGGGGGGGCTAATGAAAAACTGTTTTTT. Protein: CASSVGGANEKLFF.

The CDR3 nucleotides read TGTGCCAGTAGTTGGACTAGCGCCGGGGAGCTGTTTTTT. It specifies CASSWTSAGELFF. The chain links TRBV19 to TRBJ2-2; 9 nucleotides align to TRBD2. From germline, CDR1 is LNHDA and CDR2 SQIVND (reference sequence). The CDR3 is made up of 13 amino acids. Trimming at V came to 5 bases and at J to 6 bases, leaving 1 base not matched to a gene.

The genes are TRBV29-1 and TRBJ2-5; 7 bases align to TRBD2. Judging by the DNA end, TRBJ2-1 fits better; the J call may be wrong. Germline V gives CDR1 SQVTM, CDR2 ANQGSEA. The CDR3 consists of 12 residues. Here the CDR3 DNA reads TGCAGCGCCGACCAATGGGAGGGGGAGCAGTTCTTC. Translating gives CSADQWEGEQFF.

There are many counts of this clonotype. J is TRBJ2-2 and V is TRBV2; no firm D call. Germline lookup yields CDR1 SNHLY and CDR2 FYNNEI. The CDR3 is 15 residues long. Trimming stripped 4 bases from V and 1 base from J, with 10 bases between. The CDR3 region has the DNA TGTGCCAGCAGTGGAGGTGCCCTGAACACCGGGGAGCTGTTTTTT. Residues: CASSGGALNTGELFF.

In its sample, this clonotype is large. The chain links TRBV9 to TRBJ2-2; no reliable D call. V was pared by 0 bases and J by 2 bases, with 8 bases between. Per germline, CDR1 SGDLS and CDR2 YYNGEE. The CDR3 spans 15 residues. CDR3 in DNA: TGTGCCAGCAGCGTAGCTAAAGGAAACACCGGGGAGCTGTTTTTT. Amino acids: CASSVAKGNTGELFF.

J is TRBJ2-1 and V is TRBV6-7; D unresolved. TRBV6-7 falls under the ORF class, with uncertain function. The CDR3 extends over 14 amino acids. V was cut by 7 bases and J by 2 bases, with 12 bases left in between. CDR3 sequence (DNA): TGTGCCAGCAAGAAGACTGGGACCTACAATGAGCAGTTCTTC. Residues: CASKKTGTYNEQFF.

This chain uses TRBV15 with TRBJ2-7; D ambiguous. V lost 0 bases, J lost 0 bases, and 9 bases lay in between. The CDR3 sequence is 15 residues long. The germline V gene encodes CDR1 LNHNV and CDR2 YYDKDF (reference sequence). The CDR3 DNA reads as TGTGCCACCAGCAGAGATTTGAGTGGCTCCTACGAGCAGTACTTC. It is translated as CATSRDLSGSYEQYF.

This clonotype has just a few counts. The chain employs TRBV7-6 and TRBJ2-7, with 10 bases fitting TRBD2. CDR3 size: 15 residues. Germline CDR1 reads SGHVS; CDR2 reads FNYEAQ. After removal of 5 bases from V and 7 bases from J, the junction contained 11 bases not matched to a gene. As DNA, the CDR3 is TGTGCCAGCAGCACATTAGCGGGAGGCCGGGGGGAGCAGTACTTC. It yields the protein CASSTLAGGRGEQYF. Complete variable domain (other parts from reference TRBV7-6 and TRBJ2-7): GAGVSQSPRYKVTKRGQDVALRCDPISGHVSLYWYRQALGQGPEFLTYFNYEAQQDKSGLPNDRFSAERPEGSISTLTIQRTEQRDSAMYRCASSTLAGGRGEQYFGPGTRLTVT.

CDR3 sequence (DNA): TGTGCCAGCAGTTTATCCCCCGCGGGAGGTTACACCGGGGAGCTGTTTTTT. Translation: CASSLSPAGGYTGELFF. The V call is TRBV27, the J call TRBJ2-2; 8 nucleotides align to TRBD2. Germline V lookup: CDR1 MNHEY, CDR2 SMNVEV (reference sequence). This CDR3 is built from 17 residues. The V and J ends lost 0 bases and 3 bases, in that order; junction bases with no gene match: 6.

The chain combines TRBV7-2 with TRBJ1-2; TRBD1 aligns across 9 bases. Per germline, CDR1 SGHTA and CDR2 FQGNSA. V was clipped by 5 bases and J by 4 bases; unmatched bases: 5. The CDR3 totals 14 residues. The CDR3 DNA is TGTGCCAGCAGCCAACAGGGGGCTGGCTATGGCTACACCTTC. Encoded protein: CASSQQGAGYGYTF. The variable domain in full, completed from reference TRBV7-2 and TRBJ1-2, reads GAGVSQSPSNKVTEKGKDVELRCDPISGHTALYWYRQSLGQGLEFLIYFQGNSAPDKSGLPSDRFSAERTGGSVSTLTIQRTQQEDSAVYLCASSQQGAGYGYTFGSGTRLTVV.

The chain uses TRBV7-2 and TRBJ2-5; D is perhaps TRBD2 (6 bases). The ends were cut back, 1 base at V and 4 bases at J, with 16 bases in the middle. Per germline, CDR1 SGHTA and CDR2 FQGNSA. The length of the CDR3 is 16 residues. The CDR3 coding sequence is TGTGCCAGCAGCTTAGGGGTGCGGGGAAGTGGAGAGACCCAGTACTTC. Protein: CASSLGVRGSGETQYF.

This clonotype was seen only a few times. The rearrangement links TRBV7-9 to TRBJ2-2; 7 bases fit TRBD1. With 4 bases clipped from V and 5 bases from J, the junction kept 10 bases outside the gene matches. Germline CDR1 and CDR2: SEHNR and FQNEAQ (reference sequence). This CDR3 spans 16 amino acids. The CDR3, as DNA: TGTGCCAGCAGCTCCCTGACAGGGCTGACGACCGGGGAGCTGTTTTTT. This gives the protein CASSSLTGLTTGELFF.